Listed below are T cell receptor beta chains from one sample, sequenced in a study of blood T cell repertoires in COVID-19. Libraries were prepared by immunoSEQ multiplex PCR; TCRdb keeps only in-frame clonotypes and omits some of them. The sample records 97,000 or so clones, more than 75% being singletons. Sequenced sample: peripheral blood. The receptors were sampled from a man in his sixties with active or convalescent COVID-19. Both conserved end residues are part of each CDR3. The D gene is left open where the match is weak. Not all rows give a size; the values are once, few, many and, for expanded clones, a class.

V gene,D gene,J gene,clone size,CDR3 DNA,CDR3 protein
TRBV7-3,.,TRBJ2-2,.,TGTGCCAGCAGCTCGGGACTTAACACCGGGGAGCTGTTTTTT,CASSSGLNTGELFF
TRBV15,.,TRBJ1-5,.,TGTGCCACCAGCCGTCAGGGGAATCAGCCCCAGCATTTT,CATSRQGNQPQHF
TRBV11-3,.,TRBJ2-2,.,TGTGCCAGCAGCAGAAAGACTGGGGGCAACACCGGGGAGCTGTTTTTT,CASSRKTGGNTGELFF
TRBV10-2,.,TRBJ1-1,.,TGCGCCAGCCACGACCCGGGGACTGAAGCTTTCTTT,CASHDPGTEAFF
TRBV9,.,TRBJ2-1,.,TGTGCCAGCAGCGAGAGCGGAGCTGCATACAATGAGCAGTTCTTC,CASSESGAAYNEQFF
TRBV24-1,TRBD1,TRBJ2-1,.,TGTGCCACCTCCGGGACAGCCTTATCCTACAATGAGCAGTTCTTC,CATSGTALSYNEQFF
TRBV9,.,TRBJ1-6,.,TGTGCCAGCAGCGTAGGCTCGGTCGCCTATAATTCACCCCTCCACTTT,CASSVGSVAYNSPLHF
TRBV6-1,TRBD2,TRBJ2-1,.,TGTGCCAGCAGTGACGGTAGCGGGAGTATCAATGAGCAGTTCTTC,CASSDGSGSINEQFF
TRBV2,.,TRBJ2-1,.,TGTGCCAGCAGTTACGTCACAGGGAGGGGTGAGCAGTTCTTC,CASSYVTGRGEQFF
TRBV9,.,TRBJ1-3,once,TGTGCCAGCAGCGTAGAGGCGTGGGCAGGGAGGACTGGAAACACCATATATTTT,CASSVEAWAGRTGNTIYF
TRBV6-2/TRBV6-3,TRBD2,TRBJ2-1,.,TGTGCCAGCAGCGACGGACTAGCGGGAGGTGGTGAGCAGTTCTTC,CASSDGLAGGGEQFF
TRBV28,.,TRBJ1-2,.,TGTGCCAGCGGTGGGGGGAACGGTGGCTACACCTTC,CASGGGNGGYTF
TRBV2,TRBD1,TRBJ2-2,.,TGTGCCAGCAGTGCCCGACAGGGGCCCGGGGAGCTGTTTTTT,CASSARQGPGELFF